Below are 21 T cell receptor beta chains sequenced from a single sample in a study of T cell repertoires in cytomegalovirus infection. No antigen has been identified for these receptors. TCRdb independently ran MiXCR on the reads; one entry per CDR3 protein. The sample lists 400,000 to 600,000 distinct CDR3 sequences; approximately 46% were seen once. The material sequenced was cultured PBMCs, taken from culture after CMV antigen stimulation. The receptors derive from a human donor in good health (CMV status not recorded). Some clones in this sample may be carry-over from other donors' samples.

The CDR3 DNA sequence: TGTGCCAGCAGCCCCCCGGGGTTTGGCTACGAGCAGTACTTC. Translated, it gives CASSPPGFGYEQYF. The chain has TRBV7-6 and TRBJ2-7, with a possible D match to TRBD2 (5 bases). Germline V gene sequence: CDR1 SGHVS, CDR2 FNYEAQ. This CDR3 is 14 amino acids long. V was cut by 5 bases and J by 3 bases, with 14 bases left in between.

A few counts support this clonotype. This chain links TRBV5-1 with TRBJ1-1; D gene unclear. CDR1 SGHRS and CDR2 YFSETQ come from the germline V gene. CDR3 length: 13 amino acids. Trimming pared 0 bases from V and 6 bases from J, leaving 9 bases between. This CDR3 reads CASSLVGIAEAFF. The CDR3 DNA reads TGCGCCAGCAGCTTGGTTGGGATCGCTGAAGCTTTCTTT.

This chain uses TRBV19 with TRBJ2-1; 15 bases match TRBD2. CDR3 length: 17 residues. V trimming: 3 bases; J trimming: 7 bases; junction bases outside the gene matches: 7. Per germline, CDR1 LNHDA and CDR2 SQIVND (reference sequence). Here the CDR3 DNA reads TGTGCCAGTAGTATGGGACTAGCGGGAGGTTTGAGGAATGAGCAGTTCTTC. Translation gives CASSMGLAGGLRNEQFF.

The chain has TRBV29-1 and TRBJ2-4; D tentatively fits TRBD1 or TRBD2 (5 bases each). The germline V gene encodes CDR1 SQVTM and CDR2 ANQGSEA. V shed 6 bases and J shed 0 bases, with 6 bases lying between them. The CDR3 loop spans 12 amino acids. CDR3 nucleotide sequence: TGCAGCGTGGGGGAAGCCAAAAACATTCAGTACTTC. Amino acids: CSVGEAKNIQYF.

The rearrangement uses TRBV6-1 and TRBJ1-5, with 8 nucleotides matching TRBD1. CDR3 length equals 14 residues. J gave up 9 bases and V 6 bases, and 10 bases lay outside the gene matches. Germline assignment: CDR1 MNHNS and CDR2 SASEGT. Here the CDR3 DNA reads TGTGCCAGCAGACCGGGACAGGCCGCGGGGCCCCAGCATTTT. It specifies CASRPGQAAGPQHF.

This clonotype came up a few times. This rearrangement joins TRBV12-3 or TRBV12-4 to TRBJ2-7; TRBD2 matches at 7 bases. V lost 4 bases to trimming and J lost 4 bases; unmatched junction nucleotides: 7. The CDR3 totals 14 residues. DNA of the CDR3: TGTGCCAGCAGTTATCAAGCGGGGCCGTACGAGCAGTACTTC. It specifies CASSYQAGPYEQYF.

V is TRBV19 and J is TRBJ1-4, with D possibly matching TRBD1 (5 bases). Germline CDR1 and CDR2: LNHDA and SQIVND (reference sequence). Trimming shortened V by 5 bases and J by 4 bases, and 11 bases separated the two germline ends. There are 14 residues in the CDR3. CDR3 sequence (DNA): TGTGCCAGTAGTGACGACAGAGTTAATGAAAAACTGTTTTTT. Its protein product is CASSDDRVNEKLFF. The whole variable domain, filled in from reference TRBV19 and TRBJ1-4, reads DGGITQSPKYLFRKEGQNVTLSCEQNLNHDAMYWYRQDPGQGLRLIYYSQIVNDFQKGDIAEGYSVSREKKESFPLTVTSAQKNPTAFYLCASSDDRVNEKLFFGSGTQLSVL.

The V and J genes are TRBV7-9 and TRBJ2-2, with D perhaps matching TRBD1 (5 bases). Per the germline V gene, CDR1 is SEHNR and CDR2 is FQNEAQ (reference sequence). Trimming cost V 2 bases and J 0 bases, with 10 bases left between them. The CDR3 is made up of 16 amino acids. The CDR3: CASSLLVTANTGELFF. The CDR3 DNA follows: TGTGCCAGCAGCTTATTGGTGACAGCGAACACCGGGGAGCTGTTTTTT.

The V gene is TRBV7-9, the J gene TRBJ2-1; TRBD2 agrees at 9 bases. Germline CDR1 SEHNR, CDR2 FQNEAQ (reference sequence). The CDR3 runs to 15 residues. CDR3 protein: CALRREGRRIDEQFF. CDR3 DNA: TGTGCGCTCCGGCGGGAGGGCCGAAGAATAGATGAGCAGTTCTTC.

The genes are TRBV28 and TRBJ1-2, with TRBD1 matching 9 bases. CDR1 MDHEN and CDR2 SYDVKM come from the germline V gene. Losses at the gene ends were 6 bases for V and 5 bases for J; bases not matched to a gene: 10. The CDR3 loop spans 15 amino acids. The CDR3 nucleotides are TGTGCCAGCAGAGGGGGGATAGGGACAGGGTATGGCTACACCTTC. Amino acids: CASRGGIGTGYGYTF.

The rearrangement joins TRBV11-3 to TRBJ2-1, with D possibly being TRBD2 (6 bases). Looked up from germline, CDR1 is SGHNT and CDR2 is YENEEA. The CDR3 covers 16 residues. The V gene lost 5 bases and the J gene lost 8 bases, with 22 bases spanning the gap. CDR3 DNA: TGTGCCAGCAGCCCTCGGGGCCCTAACGGGGGTGATGAGCAGTTCTTC. Residues: CASSPRGPNGGDEQFF. The full variable domain, completed using reference TRBV11-3 and TRBJ2-1, is EAGVVQSPRYKIIEKKQPVAFWCNPISGHNTLYWYLQNLGQGPELLIRYENEEAVDDSQLPKDRFSAERLKGVDSTLKIQPAELGDSAVYLCASSPRGPNGGDEQFFGPGTRLTVL.

The V call is TRBV10-3, the J call TRBJ2-7; D call uncertain. The V gene lost 11 bases and the J gene lost 2 bases, with 19 bases spanning the gap. The CDR3 loop spans 14 amino acids. Per the germline V gene, CDR1 is ENHRY and CDR2 is SYGVKD. CDR3 sequence (DNA): TGTGCCTCCCGTAGGACGGACCTCGCCTACGAGCAGTACTTC. It translates to CASRRTDLAYEQYF.

The CDR3 DNA sequence: TGTGCCAGCAGCTTCCAGCGGGGGGGCGGGACGCAGTATTTT. It codes for CASSFQRGGGTQYF. The chain links TRBV7-2 to TRBJ2-3; 10 nucleotides agree with TRBD2. The CDR3 spans 14 residues. The V gene end was trimmed by 3 bases and the J gene end by 9 bases; junction bases not matched to a gene: 6. Germline-derived CDR1 and CDR2 are SGHTA and FQGNSA.

CDR3: CASSSRSTIFSGANVLTF. CDR3 DNA sequence: TGTGCCAGCAGCTCTAGATCAACCATATTCTCTGGGGCCAACGTCCTGACTTTC. The J gene is TRBJ2-6, the V gene TRBV7-9; D unclear. Germline CDR1 is SEHNR and CDR2 is FQNEAQ (reference sequence). V lost 4 bases, J lost 0 bases, and 16 bases lay in between. This CDR3 region has 18 residues.

The J gene is TRBJ2-5, the V gene TRBV28; D gene unclear. Germline CDR1 is MDHEN and CDR2 is SYDVKM. V lost 1 base to trimming and J lost 9 bases, with 15 bases between them. The CDR3 has 14 residues. The DNA for the CDR3 is TGTGCCAGCAGTTTATTCACGATAGGCGAGGCCCAGTACTTC. Protein product: CASSLFTIGEAQYF.

This clonotype was found a few times. J is TRBJ1-2 and V is TRBV3-1; TRBD1 might be the D (6 bases). CDR3 size: 14 residues. V lost 8 bases to trimming and J lost 4 bases, with 17 bases between them. In germline, CDR1 is LGHDT, CDR2 YNNKEL (reference sequence). CDR3 nucleotides: TGTGCCAGCCAACAGGGTGATTTAGGCTATGGCTACACCTTC. This translates into CASQQGDLGYGYTF.

This clonotype was observed a handful of times. This chain uses TRBV7-2 with TRBJ2-7; 11 nucleotides match TRBD2. The CDR3 spans 15 residues. Trimming took 3 bases from V and 2 from J; bases not matched to a gene: 3. Germline V CDR1 and CDR2: SGHTA, FQGNSA. Written as DNA, the CDR3 is TGTGCCAGCAGCTTTAGCGGGGGGGCAACCTACGAGCAGTACTTC. Protein product: CASSFSGGATYEQYF.

The V and J genes are TRBV28 and TRBJ1-4; the match to TRBD1 covers 7 bases. The CDR3 has 17 residues. J gave up 0 bases and V 5 bases, and 9 bases lay outside the gene matches. Per germline, CDR1 MDHEN and CDR2 SYDVKM. The CDR3 here is CASSLHGQAATNEKLFF. In DNA, the CDR3 is TGTGCCAGCAGTCTACATGGACAGGCGGCAACTAATGAAAAACTGTTTTTT.

The gene calls are TRBV27 and TRBJ2-3; 7 nucleotides match TRBD2. The CDR3 is 15 amino acids. Per the germline V gene, CDR1 is MNHEY and CDR2 is SMNVEV (reference sequence). The V gene end was trimmed by 10 bases and the J gene end by 2 bases; junction bases not matched to a gene: 12. The CDR3 DNA is TGTGCCACTGCCGCGCTAGCGGTGAACACAGATACGCAGTATTTT. It yields the protein CATAALAVNTDTQYF.

The rearrangement uses TRBV11-2 and TRBJ2-7; unclear D gene. CDR1 and CDR2 from the germline V gene are SGHAT and FQNNGV. The CDR3 length is 14 residues. V shed 0 bases and J shed 1 base, with 7 bases lying between them. CDR3 coding DNA: TGTGCCAGCAGCTTAGATCTCAGATCCTACGAGCAGTACTTC. It codes for CASSLDLRSYEQYF.

This clonotype was detected a few times. This rearrangement joins TRBV6-1 to TRBJ2-3; TRBD2 agrees at 7 bases. Germline-derived CDR1 and CDR2 are MNHNS and SASEGT. The CDR3 length is 15 residues. The ends lost 3 bases at V and 4 bases at J; junction bases unmatched: 7. CDR3: CASSESGGRPDTQYF. CDR3 nucleotides: TGTGCCAGCAGTGAGTCGGGGGGACGACCAGATACGCAGTATTTT.